These 30 T cell receptor beta chains originate from one sample sequenced in a study of T cell responses to AZD1222 COVID-19 vaccine (dated by TCRdb to the early 2020s). Receptor libraries were prepared by the immunoSEQ multiplex PCR assay. TCRdb took over this immuneACCESS table, retaining in-frame rearrangements with V and J assigned. Such tables are incomplete; in checked studies, under half of the missing clones stem from an unresolved V gene, and the remainder is unexplained. The table for this sample lists approximately 200,000 clones; about 89% of them were counted only once. The ten top clones hold around 3% of the sample. The meaning of the sample's time point label: about 28 days (+/-7) after the second vaccine dose. The sequencing used peripheral blood, collected 28 days after the second AZD1222 dose. These receptor sequences come from an adult who received the AZD1222 COVID-19 vaccine.

The gene calls are TRBV27 and TRBJ1-5, with no clear D. Germline lookup yields CDR1 MNHEY and CDR2 SMNVEV (reference sequence). The CDR3 totals 14 residues. V gave up 2 bases and J gave up 3 bases, with 8 bases separating them. CDR3 in DNA: TGTGCCAGCAGTTTAGGCGGGTACAATCAGCCCCAGCATTTT. This translates into CASSLGGYNQPQHF.

The rearrangement uses TRBV27 and TRBJ1-2, with TRBD1 identical over 7 bases. In germline, CDR1 is MNHEY, CDR2 SMNVEV (reference sequence). The CDR3 covers 15 residues. V lost 2 bases to trimming and J lost 0 bases; unmatched junction nucleotides: 3. This CDR3 is CASSLGQAANYGYTF. The CDR3 DNA is TGTGCCAGCAGTTTAGGACAGGCCGCTAACTATGGCTACACCTTC.

The chain employs TRBV6-5 and TRBJ2-5; D possibly uses TRBD1 or TRBD2 (6 bases each). The CDR3 extends over 13 amino acids. The V gene lost 8 bases and the J gene lost 2 bases, with 12 bases spanning the gap. Germline values: CDR1 MNHEY, CDR2 SVGAGI. This CDR3 reads CASLARGQETQYF. The CDR3 DNA is TGTGCCAGCCTAGCGAGGGGGCAAGAGACCCAGTACTTC.

The genes are TRBV5-1 and TRBJ2-2; D not resolved. Trimming took off 7 bases at V and 1 base at J, with 11 bases between the two ends. The CDR3 has 14 residues. Germline CDR1 reads SGHRS; CDR2 reads YFSETQ. The CDR3 region has the DNA TGCGCCAGCCGCCCGGCCTGGAACACCGGGGAGCTGTTTTTT. This codes for CASRPAWNTGELFF.

This rearrangement joins TRBV5-8 to TRBJ2-1; D gene uncertain. The germline V and J ends were trimmed by 1 base and 7 bases, with 15 bases remaining between them. This CDR3 contains 15 residues. Germline-derived CDR1 and CDR2 are SGHTS and YDEGEE. CDR3 in amino acids: CASSLLAQRSNEQFF. The CDR3 nucleotides read TGTGCCAGCAGCTTGTTAGCACAAAGGTCGAATGAGCAGTTCTTC.

J is TRBJ1-2 and V is TRBV9, with D possibly matching TRBD1 (5 bases). The germline gives CDR1 SGDLS, CDR2 YYNGEE. Trimming pared 3 bases from V and 4 bases from J, leaving 10 bases between. CDR3 size: 13 residues. This chain's CDR3 is CASSAQGLYGYTF. In DNA form, the CDR3 reads TGTGCCAGCAGCGCTCAGGGCCTCTATGGCTACACCTTC.

The rearrangement uses TRBV5-1 and TRBJ1-2, with 12 bases matching TRBD1. With V trimmed by 0 bases and J by 9 bases, 3 bases remained unmatched. The CDR3 is 14 amino acids. The germline V gene encodes CDR1 SGHRS and CDR2 YFSETQ. The CDR3 DNA sequence: TGCGCCAGCAGCTTGGCCGGGACAGGGGGCCGCTACACCTTC. It codes for CASSLAGTGGRYTF.

This chain connects TRBV7-3 to TRBJ2-1; TRBD2 matches at 10 bases. The CDR3 totals 14 residues. The trim removed 5 bases at V and 7 bases at J, leaving 5 bases unmatched. Germline V gene sequence: CDR1 SGHTA, CDR2 FQGTGA. The CDR3 is CASSRSGLANEQFF. Written as DNA, the CDR3 is TGTGCCAGCAGCCGATCGGGACTAGCGAATGAGCAGTTCTTC.

The chain carries TRBV5-1 and TRBJ1-1; 7 bases line up with TRBD1. The germline CDR1 and CDR2 sequences are SGHRS and YFSETQ. V lost 7 bases to trimming and J lost 2 bases; unmatched junction nucleotides: 8. This CDR3 contains 14 residues. The CDR3 sequence: CASARQGENTEAFF. CDR3 coding DNA: TGCGCCAGCGCCCGACAGGGCGAAAACACTGAAGCTTTCTTT.

In DNA form, the CDR3 reads TGTGCCAGTGGGGGGGGCAACACAGATACGCAGTATTTT. Translation gives CASGGGNTDTQYF. V usage is TRBV2 and J usage is TRBJ2-3; possible D gene TRBD2, 7 bases. CDR1 is SNHLY, CDR2 FYNNEI, per germline. V dropped 9 bases and J dropped 2 bases, with 12 bases sitting between them. The CDR3 runs to 13 residues.

This rearrangement joins TRBV18 to TRBJ2-7, with TRBD2 matching over 14 bases. This CDR3 contains 17 residues. J gave up 3 bases and V 3 bases, and 7 bases lay outside the gene matches. In germline, CDR1 is KGHSH, CDR2 LQKENI. The CDR3 spells CASSPRTSGRSDYEQYF. The CDR3 DNA is TGTGCCAGCTCACCCCGGACTAGCGGGAGGTCGGACTACGAGCAGTACTTC.

The V and J genes are TRBV20-1 and TRBJ1-2; TRBD1 is a possible D gene (6 bases). Germline V gene data show CDR1 as DFQATT and CDR2 as SNEGSKA (reference sequence). The CDR3 is 11 amino acids. This CDR3 is CSAPGESGYTF. As DNA, the CDR3 is TGCAGCGCTCCAGGGGAGAGCGGCTACACCTTC.

The chain is built from TRBV5-4 and TRBJ1-2, with 10 bases identical to TRBD1. With V trimmed by 0 bases and J by 8 bases, 13 bases remained unmatched. The CDR3 contains 17 residues. Germline values: CDR1 SGHNT, CDR2 YYREEE (reference sequence). As DNA, the CDR3 is TGTGCCAGCAGCTTGGCACACGGGACAGGGGCCCTGGGGGGCTACACCTTC. Protein: CASSLAHGTGALGGYTF.

This clone has just one count. V usage is TRBV10-1 and J usage is TRBJ1-6; unclear D gene. The CDR3 has 14 amino acids. The V gene lost 6 bases and the J gene lost 5 bases, with 11 bases spanning the gap. The germline V gene encodes CDR1 WNHNN and CDR2 SYGVQD (reference sequence). CDR3 in DNA: TGCGCCAGCAGGACGGGCGGTGATAATTCACCCCTCCACTTT. Amino acids: CASRTGGDNSPLHF.

The V call is TRBV5-1, the J call TRBJ2-2; D remains ambiguous. Germline CDR1 and CDR2: SGHRS and YFSETQ. This CDR3 spans 14 amino acids. V was pared by 0 bases and J by 5 bases, with 8 bases between. CDR3: CASSLAVITGELFF. In nucleotides, the CDR3 is TGCGCCAGCAGCTTGGCCGTGATAACCGGGGAGCTGTTTTTT.

This clone was detected once. This sequence joins TRBV24-1 and TRBJ1-5, with D hard to call. CDR1 and CDR2 (germline): KGHDR, SFDVKD. The CDR3 extends over 13 amino acids. The V and J ends lost 2 bases and 5 bases respectively, with 6 bases between them. The CDR3 DNA is TGTGCCACCAGTGATTCTCCCTATCAGCCCCAGCATTTT. This encodes CATSDSPYQPQHF.

J is TRBJ2-7 and V is TRBV5-1, with TRBD2 matching over 8 bases. Per the germline V gene, CDR1 is SGHRS and CDR2 is YFSETQ. This CDR3 contains 16 residues. With 7 bases clipped from V and 4 bases from J, the junction kept 16 bases outside the gene matches. The CDR3 nucleotides are TGCGCCAGCCGGCCCCACGGGGGGGCCTTCCAATACGAGCAGTACTTC. Protein: CASRPHGGAFQYEQYF.

The V and J genes are TRBV30 and TRBJ1-3; D not resolved. Trimming pared 3 bases from V and 0 bases from J, leaving 9 bases between. The CDR3 sequence is 14 residues long. CDR1 and CDR2 from the germline V gene are GTSNPN and SVGIG (reference sequence). The CDR3 here is CAWSPGLSGNTIYF. The CDR3, as DNA: TGTGCCTGGAGCCCCGGGCTCTCTGGAAACACCATATATTTT. Full variable domain (missing parts from reference TRBV30 and TRBJ1-3): SQTIHQWPATLVQPVGSPLSLECTVEGTSNPNLYWYRQAAGRGLQLLFYSVGIGQISSEVPQNLSASRPQDRQFILSSKKLLLSDSGFYLCAWSPGLSGNTIYFGEGSWLTVV.

This clone was found once. The V call is TRBV10-2, the J call TRBJ2-5; D is possibly TRBD2 (5 bases). Trimming removed 5 bases at V and 5 bases at J, with 18 bases between. The CDR3 consists of 15 residues. CDR1 and CDR2 from the germline V gene are WSHSY and SAAADI. CDR3 protein: CASSTLLGRGETQYF. CDR3 coding DNA: TGCGCCAGCAGTACTCTTTTGGGGAGAGGGGAGACCCAGTACTTC.

The rearrangement joins TRBV19 to TRBJ1-1, with D possibly matching TRBD1 (5 bases). The CDR3 length is 14 residues. Germline V gives CDR1 LNHDA, CDR2 SQIVND (reference sequence). V was pared by 6 bases and J by 0 bases, with 11 bases between. CDR3 nucleotides: TGTGCCAGTAGGGGGGGTAGGCTGAACACTGAAGCTTTCTTT. This encodes CASRGGRLNTEAFF.

The rearrangement uses TRBV28 and TRBJ2-7; 7 positions match TRBD1. The CDR3 is 13 amino acids. Losses at the gene ends were 2 bases for V and 4 bases for J; bases not matched to a gene: 2. Germline assignment: CDR1 MDHEN and CDR2 SYDVKM. CDR3 in DNA: TGTGCCAGCAGTTTACAGGGGGAGTACGAGCAGTACTTC. Translation gives CASSLQGEYEQYF.

This chain joins TRBV7-3 and TRBJ1-1; TRBD1 might be the D (6 bases). Trimming stripped 2 bases from V and 4 bases from J, with 11 bases between. Germline CDR1 and CDR2: SGHTA and FQGTGA. This CDR3 spans 14 amino acids. The CDR3 DNA follows: TGTGCCAGCAGCTTACAGGGGTGGAGCACTGAAGCTTTCTTT. This codes for CASSLQGWSTEAFF.

This rearrangement joins TRBV19 to TRBJ2-3; TRBD2 aligns across 12 bases. V shed 3 bases, J shed 2 bases, and the junction held 3 bases outside the gene matches. Germline-derived CDR1 and CDR2 are LNHDA and SQIVND (reference sequence). The CDR3 loop spans 16 amino acids. CDR3 sequence reads: CASSIGLAGTTDTQYF. In DNA form, the CDR3 reads TGTGCCAGTAGTATTGGACTAGCGGGAACCACAGATACGCAGTATTTT.

V is TRBV6-5 and J is TRBJ1-6; D gene ambiguous. Germline V CDR1 and CDR2: MNHEY, SVGAGI. V lost 7 bases to trimming and J lost 9 bases, with 13 bases between them. The length of the CDR3 is 13 residues. CDR3 sequence (DNA): TGTGCCAGCATCCCCACACTGGGTTCACCCCTCCACTTT. It specifies CASIPTLGSPLHF.

This rearrangement joins TRBV7-2 to TRBJ1-2, with TRBD1 matching 11 bases. This CDR3 has 14 residues. Per germline, CDR1 SGHTA and CDR2 FQGNSA. The V and J ends lost 5 bases and 8 bases, in that order; junction bases with no gene match: 7. The CDR3 nucleotides are TGTGCCAGCAGCAGAGGACAGGGGGCGGGAGGCTACACCTTC. Residues: CASSRGQGAGGYTF.

A single count supports this clone. The gene calls are TRBV19 and TRBJ2-7; D possibly corresponds to TRBD2 (5 bases). The CDR3 has 15 residues. Trimming removed 3 bases at V and 0 bases at J, with 12 bases between. Germline CDR1 reads LNHDA; CDR2 reads SQIVND (reference sequence). DNA of the CDR3: TGTGCCAGTAGTATCCGGGTGGACTCCTCCTACGAGCAGTACTTC. It codes for CASSIRVDSSYEQYF.

This clone was found once. V and J are TRBV28 and TRBJ1-6; D is unresolved. Trimming cost V 4 bases and J 10 bases, with 20 bases left between them. The CDR3 has 16 residues. Germline-derived CDR1 and CDR2 are MDHEN and SYDVKM. The CDR3 region has the DNA TGTGCCAGCAGTTCCCCTCTTTGGCTTTCGGGCTCACCCCTCCACTTT. Its protein product is CASSSPLWLSGSPLHF.

The rearrangement joins TRBV6-6 to TRBJ2-7; maybe TRBD2 (7 bases). V was trimmed by 5 bases and J by 0 bases, leaving 14 bases between them. CDR3 size: 15 residues. Germline V lookup: CDR1 MNHNY, CDR2 SVGAGI (reference sequence). As DNA, the CDR3 is TGTGCCAGCAGTATAAGCGGGACACCCTCCTACGAGCAGTACTTC. This gives the protein CASSISGTPSYEQYF.

The chain has TRBV4-1 and TRBJ1-5, with 11 bases lining up with TRBD1. The CDR3 sequence is 16 residues long. J lost 3 bases, V lost 4 bases, and 5 bases had no gene match. CDR1 is MGHRA, CDR2 YSYEKL, per germline. The DNA of the CDR3 is TGCGCCAGCAGCCGTGGGACAGGGGGATTCAATCAGCCCCAGCATTTT. Translated: CASSRGTGGFNQPQHF.

This chain uses TRBV14 with TRBJ1-1; D uncertain. Trimming stripped 0 bases from V and 5 bases from J, with 19 bases between. The CDR3 is 17 residues long. Germline lookup yields CDR1 SGHDN and CDR2 FVKESK. CDR3 coding DNA: TGTGCCAGCAGCCAAGAATTAGGAAACAGAGGAGGTACTGAAGCTTTCTTT. Its protein product is CASSQELGNRGGTEAFF.